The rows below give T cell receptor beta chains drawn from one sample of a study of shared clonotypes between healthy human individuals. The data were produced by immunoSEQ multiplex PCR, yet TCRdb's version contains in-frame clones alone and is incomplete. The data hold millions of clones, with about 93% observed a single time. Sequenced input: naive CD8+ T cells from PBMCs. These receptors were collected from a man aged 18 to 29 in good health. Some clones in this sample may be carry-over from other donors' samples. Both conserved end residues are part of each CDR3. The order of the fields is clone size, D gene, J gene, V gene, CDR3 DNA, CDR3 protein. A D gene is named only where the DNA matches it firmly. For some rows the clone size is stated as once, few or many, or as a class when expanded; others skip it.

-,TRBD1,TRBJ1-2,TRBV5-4,TGTGCCAGCAGCTTAGACAGGGACTATGGCTACACCTTC,CASSLDRDYGYTF
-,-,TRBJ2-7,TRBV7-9,TGTGCCAGCAGCTCCACGAGGGAGCAGTACTTC,CASSSTREQYF
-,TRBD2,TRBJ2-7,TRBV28,TGTGCCAGCAGTTTGGGGACTAGGAGCTCCTACGAGCAGTACTTC,CASSLGTRSSYEQYF
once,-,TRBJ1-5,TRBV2,TGTGCCAGCAGTGAATGGGATCAGCCCCAGCATTTT,CASSEWDQPQHF
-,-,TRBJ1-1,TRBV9,TGTGCCAGCAGCGCCCCTGGGAGCCCTGAAGCTTTCTTT,CASSAPGSPEAFF
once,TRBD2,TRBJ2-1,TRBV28,TGTGCCAGCAGGTCAGCGGGGTTTAGCACCTACAATGAGCAGTTCTTC,CASRSAGFSTYNEQFF
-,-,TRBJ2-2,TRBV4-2,TGTGCCAGCAGCCAAAAAGGACCGCTAAAGAACACCGGGGAGCTGTTTTTT,CASSQKGPLKNTGELFF
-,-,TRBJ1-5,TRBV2,TGTGCCTCCGCGGGTCTCAATCAGCCCCAGCATTTT,CASAGLNQPQHF
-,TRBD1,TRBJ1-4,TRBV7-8,TGTGCCAGCAGCCCCATCCTTGGGGACAGGCCATTCTCTGAAAAACTGTTTTTT,CASSPILGDRPFSEKLFF
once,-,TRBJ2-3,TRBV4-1,TGCGCCAGCAGCCAAGATTTGGAGACGGCTAGCACAGATACGCAGTATTTT,CASSQDLETASTDTQYF
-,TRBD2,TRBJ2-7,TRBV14,TGTGCCAGCAGCCCAAACCCGGGACTAGATCTTCGCGGGGCGGGTGAGCAGTACTTC,CASSPNPGLDLRGAGEQYF
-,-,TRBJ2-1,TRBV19,TGTGCCAGTAGTATAGCCCCCCAGAATGAGCAGTTCTTC,CASSIAPQNEQFF
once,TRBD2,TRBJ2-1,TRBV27,TGTGCCAGCAGCCCAAAGACTAGCGGCTCCTACAATGAGCAGTTCTTC,CASSPKTSGSYNEQFF
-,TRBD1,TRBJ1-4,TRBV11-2,TGTGCCAGCAGCTTTGGACAGGAGAATAATGAAAAACTGTTTTTT,CASSFGQENNEKLFF
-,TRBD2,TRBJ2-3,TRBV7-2,TGTGCCAGCATCATCACCGGGACTAGCGGAGATACGCAGTATTTT,CASIITGTSGDTQYF
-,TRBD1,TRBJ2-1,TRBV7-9,TGTGCCAGCAGCCCAAGGCCCGGGGGGACAGGGGTAGGGTTCTTC,CASSPRPGGTGVGFF
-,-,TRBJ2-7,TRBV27,TGTGCCAGCAGTACCATAGCGCGACCCTACGAGCAGTACTTC,CASSTIARPYEQYF
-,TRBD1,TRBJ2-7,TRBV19,TGTGCCAGTAGTGGGAACAGGGGTCCAGAGGCCGAGCAGTACTTC,CASSGNRGPEAEQYF
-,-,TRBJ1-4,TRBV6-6,TGTGCCAGCAGTTTCCCCGGGTCGCCTAATGAAAAACTGTTTTTT,CASSFPGSPNEKLFF
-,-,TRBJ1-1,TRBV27,TGTGCCAGCAGTTTAGTAGGGGAAGGGGCTGAAGCTTTCTTT,CASSLVGEGAEAFF
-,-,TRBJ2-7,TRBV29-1,TGCAGCGTTGAAGATCTGGGGTACGAGCAGTACTTC,CSVEDLGYEQYF
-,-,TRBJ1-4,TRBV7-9,TGTGCCAGCAGCCAGGCCCCAGGTGAAAGTGAAAAACTGTTTTTT,CASSQAPGESEKLFF
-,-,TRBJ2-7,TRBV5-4,TGTGCCAGCAGCGGCGGTCAGGGGCCTACCTACGAGCAGTACTTC,CASSGGQGPTYEQYF
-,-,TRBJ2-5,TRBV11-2,TGTGCCAGCAGCTTAGTGACTCGGGAGACCCAGTACTTC,CASSLVTRETQYF
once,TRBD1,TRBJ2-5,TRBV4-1,TGCGCCAGCAGCCAAGCCCCGGGACAGCCCCAAGAGACCCAGTACTTC,CASSQAPGQPQETQYF
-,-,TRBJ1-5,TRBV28,TGTGCCAGCAGCGAACGGGGATATAGCAATCAGCCCCAGCATTTT,CASSERGYSNQPQHF
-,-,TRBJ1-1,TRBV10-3,TGTGCCATCAGTGGCCGGGCCCAGGTGACGAACACTGAAGCTTTCTTT,CAISGRAQVTNTEAFF
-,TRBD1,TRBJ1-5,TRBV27,TGTGCCAGCAGGATGGACAGGGTCGGCAATCAGCCCCAGCATTTT,CASRMDRVGNQPQHF
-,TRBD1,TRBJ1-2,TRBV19,TGTGCCATTTCCCCGGGACAGGGGATCTATGGCTACACCTTC,CAISPGQGIYGYTF
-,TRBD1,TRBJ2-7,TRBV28,TGTGCCAGCAGTCTCACCGGGACAGGGGTCGAGCAGTACTTC,CASSLTGTGVEQYF
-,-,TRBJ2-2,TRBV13,TGTGCCAGCAGCTTAAGGGCAGCCGGGGAGCTGTTTTTT,CASSLRAAGELFF
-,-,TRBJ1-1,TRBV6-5,TGTGCCAGCAGTTTAGGCAGGGACACTGAAGCTTTCTTT,CASSLGRDTEAFF
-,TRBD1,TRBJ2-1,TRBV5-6,TGTGCCAGCAGTTATAACGGACAGGTCGACTTCAATGAGCAGTTCTTC,CASSYNGQVDFNEQFF
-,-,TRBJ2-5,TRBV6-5,TGTGCCAGCACGGCAGGGCTAGAATCAGAGACCCAGTACTTC,CASTAGLESETQYF
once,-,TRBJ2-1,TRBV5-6,TGTGCCAGCAGACGACGGGACTTCTCCTACAATGAGCAGTTCTTC,CASRRRDFSYNEQFF
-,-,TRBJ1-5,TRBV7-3,TGTGCCAGCAGCGCACCTTCGGAAGGGGCACAGCATTTT,CASSAPSEGAQHF
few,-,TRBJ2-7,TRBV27,TGTGCCAGCAGTGGGGACGCCGGCGGCGAGCAGTACTTC,CASSGDAGGEQYF
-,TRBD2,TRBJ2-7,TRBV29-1,TGCAGCGTTAACTCCTGGGGCCTAGCGGGAGGGCCCGAGCAGTACTTC,CSVNSWGLAGGPEQYF
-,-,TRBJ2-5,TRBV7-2,TGTGCCAGCAGCGCTCTAGCGGAGACCCAGTACTTC,CASSALAETQYF
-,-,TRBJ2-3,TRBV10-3,TGTGCCATCAGGGAGGGTAATACGCAGTATTTT,CAIREGNTQYF
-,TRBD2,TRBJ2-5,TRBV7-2,TGTGCCAGCAGCTTAGTCGGCGGGAGTGAACAAGAGACCCAGTACTTC,CASSLVGGSEQETQYF
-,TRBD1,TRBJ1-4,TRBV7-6,TGTGCCAGCAGCTTGACGGGACAGGGCCTCTATGAAAAACTGTTTTTT,CASSLTGQGLYEKLFF